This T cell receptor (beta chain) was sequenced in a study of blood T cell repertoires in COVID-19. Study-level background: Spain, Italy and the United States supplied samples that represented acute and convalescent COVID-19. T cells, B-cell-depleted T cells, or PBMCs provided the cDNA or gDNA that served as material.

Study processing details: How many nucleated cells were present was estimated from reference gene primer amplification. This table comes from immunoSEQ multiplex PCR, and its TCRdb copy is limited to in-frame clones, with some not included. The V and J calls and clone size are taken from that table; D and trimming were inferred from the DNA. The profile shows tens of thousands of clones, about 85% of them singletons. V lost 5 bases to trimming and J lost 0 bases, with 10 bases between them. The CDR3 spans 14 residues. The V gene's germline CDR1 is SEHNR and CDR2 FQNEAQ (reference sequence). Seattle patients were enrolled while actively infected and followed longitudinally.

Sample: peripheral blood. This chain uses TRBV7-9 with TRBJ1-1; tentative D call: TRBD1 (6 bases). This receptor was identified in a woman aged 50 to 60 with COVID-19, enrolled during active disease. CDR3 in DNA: TGTGCCAGCAGCCTACAGGGCATGAACACTGAAGCTTTCTTT. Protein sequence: CASSLQGMNTEAFF. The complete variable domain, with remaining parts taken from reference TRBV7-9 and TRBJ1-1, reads DTGVSQNPRHKITKRGQNVTFRCDPISEHNRLYWYRQTLGQGPEFLTYFQNEAQLEKSRLLSDRFSAERPKGSFSTLEIQRTEQGDSAMYLCASSLQGMNTEAFFGQGTRLTVV.